The present T cell receptor (beta chain) was sequenced within a study of T cells after yellow fever vaccination. The CDR3 spans 15 residues. V lost 4 bases to trimming and J lost 5 bases; unmatched junction nucleotides: 9. Germline V CDR1 and CDR2: SGHDN, FVKESK. TCRdb processed the 5' RACE reads anew with MiXCR; each CDR3 protein has one entry. The table records fewer than 350,000 distinct CDR3 sequences, 3.5% to 4.5% of them present only once. The study, taken as a whole, reports: Reappearing after the booster were most of the clones from primary vaccination (roughly 95% CD4, approximately 88% CD8).

This clonotype was detected a few times. As yet, its antigen is unknown. This material consisted of PBMCs, taken 15 days after the yellow fever booster vaccination. The chain couples TRBV14 to TRBJ2-3, with 7 bases matching TRBD2. This receptor was taken from a man aged 18 to 29 who received the YFV17D yellow fever vaccine. The CDR3 DNA sequence: TGTGCCAGCAGCCGCCGAAGCGGGGAAGGAGATACGCAGTATTTT. Translation: CASSRRSGEGDTQYF.